This T cell receptor (beta chain) was captured by sequencing in a study of Ad26.COV2.S vaccination and SARS-CoV-2 variants. Background on the study: Each vaccinee took Ad26.COV2.S intramuscularly, once or twice 56 days apart.

This clone was detected once. Germline V gene data show CDR1 as ENHRY and CDR2 as SYGVKD. There are 11 residues in the CDR3. Trimming took off 10 bases at V and 4 bases at J, with 11 bases between the two ends. The treatment denotes: some 20 received Ad26.COV2.S at low or high dose, single or two shots; five or six received placebo; per-sample allocation not given. Day 63 after the first vaccine or placebo injection was the time point for sampling. Profiled with immunoSEQ multiplex PCR; TCRdb holds only in-frame clones, not every one. This table holds hundreds of thousands of clones, roughly nine tenths found once.

The chain joins TRBV10-3 to TRBJ2-7; D assignment may be TRBD1 or TRBD2 (5 bases each). This specimen was peripheral blood, taken in a trial of Ad26.COV2.S vaccine versus placebo. This sequence was found in a person between 18 and 59 years old who received the Ad26.COV2.S COVID-19 vaccine or a placebo. CDR3 DNA sequence: TGTGCCAGCCGAGGGGAGTACGAGCAGTACTTC. Translation: CASRGEYEQYF.